This record covers a single TCR beta chain. Its specificity is unknown. The entry originates in a study of cytomegalovirus exposure and HLA in healthy donors. The wider study: In an earlier analysis, 95 million to 130 million unique TCR beta sequences were found from approximately 190 million T cells.

The study's findings and limits: There were a few CMV-associated chains whose specificity for CMV antigens was confirmed in vitro. There were 150 to 200 TCR beta chains listed as cytomegalovirus-associated.

The CDR3 totals 15 residues. CDR1 is SQVTM, CDR2 ANQGSEA, per germline. V was clipped by 3 bases and J by 2 bases; unmatched bases: 7. Amplification used 60 Vbeta primers and 13 Jbeta primers. The assay was immunoSEQ multiplex PCR, and TCRdb's table has in-frame clones only and misses some. Altogether about 200,000 clones are present, roughly 80% being singletons, with the ten largest covering about 3.8%. The rearrangement uses TRBV29-1 and TRBJ2-1, with 7 bases identical to TRBD1. The receptor was isolated from a male donor in good health and CMV-seronegative. Specimen: PBMCs. Here the CDR3 DNA reads TGCAGCGTTGAGGGAACAGGGGCGCCCTACAATGAGCAGTTCTTC. Residues: CSVEGTGAPYNEQFF.